These 5 T cell receptor beta chains share one sample of origin, sequenced in a study of T-cell memory formation after mild COVID-19. Each CDR3 protein gets one entry after TCRdb re-called the 5' RACE reads with MiXCR. The sample shows about 350,000 distinct CDR3 sequences, roughly an eighth of them seen only once. Sequenced input: PBMCs or a T cell subset sorted from them (not recorded which). Receptor source: a man younger than 35 who had mild COVID-19 (a few samples of this study predate the infection). Cell type and time point are not known.

In this sample, this clonotype turned up a few times. V and J are TRBV4-3 and TRBJ1-6; D unresolved. The CDR3 runs 16 residues. Trimming left V 0 bases short and J 8 bases short, with 14 bases between. Germline V gene sequence: CDR1 LGHNA, CDR2 YSLEER. DNA for the CDR3: TGCGCCAGCAGCCAAGAAGGTCACGGAGGGCATTCACCCCTCCACTTT. Its protein is CASSQEGHGGHSPLHF.

The chain joins TRBV6-5 to TRBJ1-6; 8 nucleotides align to TRBD1. CDR1 is MNHEY, CDR2 SVGAGI, per germline. The CDR3 contains 15 residues. The V segment lost 5 bases and the J segment 4 bases; nucleotides outside the gene matches: 4. Here the CDR3 DNA reads TGTGCCAGCAGTCCGGACAGGGTTTATAATTCACCCCTCCACTTT. Protein product: CASSPDRVYNSPLHF.

This clonotype showed up many times. The chain has TRBV5-8 and TRBJ2-3; 10 bases are a match to TRBD2. The CDR3 has 15 residues. J was trimmed by 6 bases and V by 5 bases; bases with no gene match: 9. Germline V gene data show CDR1 as SGHTS and CDR2 as YDEGEE. The CDR3 bases are TGTGCCAGCAGAACGAAGCGGGGGGGTTGGGATACGCAGTATTTT. Residues: CASRTKRGGWDTQYF.

There are a few counts of this clonotype. The CDR3 region has the DNA TGCGCCAGCAAGGGACTAGCGGGGGGGGTAAATACGCAGTATTTT. Translated: CASKGLAGGVNTQYF. V is TRBV4-1 and J is TRBJ2-3; 16 bases are a match to TRBD2. Trimming removed 7 bases from V and 7 bases from J; junction bases left unmatched: 5. The CDR3 loop spans 15 amino acids. CDR1 and CDR2 (germline): MGHRA, YSYEKL.

The chain couples TRBV3-1 to TRBJ2-2, with TRBD2 matching over 7 bases. The CDR3 runs to 15 residues. Germline CDR1 reads LGHDT; CDR2 reads YNNKEL (reference sequence). The V segment lost 2 bases and the J segment 7 bases; nucleotides outside the gene matches: 7. CDR3 DNA sequence: TGTGCCAGCAGCCAACGACTAGCATTGAGCGGGGAGCTGTTTTTT. Its protein product is CASSQRLALSGELFF.